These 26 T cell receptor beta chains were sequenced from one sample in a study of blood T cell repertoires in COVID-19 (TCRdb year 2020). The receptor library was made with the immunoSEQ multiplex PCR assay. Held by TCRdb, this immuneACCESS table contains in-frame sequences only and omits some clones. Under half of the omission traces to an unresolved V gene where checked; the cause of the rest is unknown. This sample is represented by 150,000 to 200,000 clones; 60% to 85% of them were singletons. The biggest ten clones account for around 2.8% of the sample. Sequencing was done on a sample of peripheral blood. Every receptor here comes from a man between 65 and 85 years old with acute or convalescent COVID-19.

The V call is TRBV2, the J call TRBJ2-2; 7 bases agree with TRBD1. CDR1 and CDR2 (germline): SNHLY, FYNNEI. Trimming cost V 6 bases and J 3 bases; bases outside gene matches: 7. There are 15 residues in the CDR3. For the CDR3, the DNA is TGTGCCAGCAGCGAAACAGGGGCGGACACCGGGGAGCTGTTTTTT. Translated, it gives CASSETGADTGELFF. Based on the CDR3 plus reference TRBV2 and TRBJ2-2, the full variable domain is EPEVTQTPSHQVTQMGQEVILRCVPISNHLYFYWYRQILGQKVEFLVSFYNNEISEKSEIFDDQFSVERPDGSNFTLKIRSTKLEDSAMYFCASSETGADTGELFFGEGSRLTVL.

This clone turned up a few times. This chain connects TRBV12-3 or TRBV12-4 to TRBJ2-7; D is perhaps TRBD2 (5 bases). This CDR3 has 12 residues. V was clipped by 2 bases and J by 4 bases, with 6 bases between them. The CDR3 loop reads CASSLIAYEQYF. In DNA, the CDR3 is TGTGCCAGCAGTTTAATAGCGTACGAGCAGTACTTC.

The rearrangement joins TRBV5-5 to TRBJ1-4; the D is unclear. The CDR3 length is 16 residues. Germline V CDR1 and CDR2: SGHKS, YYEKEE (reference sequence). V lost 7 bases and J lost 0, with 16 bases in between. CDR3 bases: TGTGCCAGCTCAAACGCAGGTCCCGCAACTAATGAAAAACTGTTTTTT. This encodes CASSNAGPATNEKLFF. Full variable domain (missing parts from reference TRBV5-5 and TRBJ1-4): DAGVTQSPTHLIKTRGQQVTLRCSPISGHKSVSWYQQVLGQGPQFIFQYYEKEERGRGNFPDRFSARQFPNYSSELNVNALLLGDSALYLCASSNAGPATNEKLFFGSGTQLSVL.

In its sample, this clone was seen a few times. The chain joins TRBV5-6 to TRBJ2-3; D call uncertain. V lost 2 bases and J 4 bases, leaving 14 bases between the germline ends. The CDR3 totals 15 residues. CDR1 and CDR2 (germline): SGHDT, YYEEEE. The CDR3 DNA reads TGTGCCAGCAGCTTATTAGTTGCAATGCCAGATACGCAGTATTTT. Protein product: CASSLLVAMPDTQYF. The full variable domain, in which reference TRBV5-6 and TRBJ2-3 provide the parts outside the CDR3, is DAGVTQSPTHLIKTRGQQVTLRCSPKSGHDTVSWYQQALGQGPQFIFQYYEEEERQRGNFPDRFSGHQFPNYSSELNVNALLLGDSALYLCASSLLVAMPDTQYFGPGTRLTVL.

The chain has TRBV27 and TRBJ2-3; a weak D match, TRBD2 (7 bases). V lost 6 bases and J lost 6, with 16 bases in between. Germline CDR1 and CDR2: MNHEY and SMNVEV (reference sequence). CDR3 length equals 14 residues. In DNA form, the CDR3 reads TGTGCCAGCAGCCCACAGGGAGGGTTTGATACGCAGTATTTT. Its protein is CASSPQGGFDTQYF.

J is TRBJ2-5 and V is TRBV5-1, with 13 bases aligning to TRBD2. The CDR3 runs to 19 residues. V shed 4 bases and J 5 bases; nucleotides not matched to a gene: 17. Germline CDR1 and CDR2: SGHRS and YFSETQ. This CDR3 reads CASSPTGTSGVTRRETQYF. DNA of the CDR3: TGCGCCAGCAGCCCCACCGGGACTAGCGGGGTGACTAGGAGGGAGACCCAGTACTTC.

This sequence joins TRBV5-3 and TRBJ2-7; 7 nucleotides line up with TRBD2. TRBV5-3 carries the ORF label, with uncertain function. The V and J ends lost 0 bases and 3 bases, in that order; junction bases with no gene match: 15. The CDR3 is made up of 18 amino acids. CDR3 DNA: TGTGCCAGAAGCTTGGTCAACAGCCCGAGCGGGGCGAACTACGAGCAGTACTTC. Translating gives CARSLVNSPSGANYEQYF.

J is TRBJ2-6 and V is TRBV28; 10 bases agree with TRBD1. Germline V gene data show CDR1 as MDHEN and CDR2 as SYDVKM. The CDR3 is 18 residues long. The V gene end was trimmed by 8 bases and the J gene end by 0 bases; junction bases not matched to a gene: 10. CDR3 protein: CASSSSGQGRSGANVLTF. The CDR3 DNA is TGTGCCAGCTCCTCTTCGGGACAGGGGCGCTCTGGGGCCAACGTCCTGACTTTC.

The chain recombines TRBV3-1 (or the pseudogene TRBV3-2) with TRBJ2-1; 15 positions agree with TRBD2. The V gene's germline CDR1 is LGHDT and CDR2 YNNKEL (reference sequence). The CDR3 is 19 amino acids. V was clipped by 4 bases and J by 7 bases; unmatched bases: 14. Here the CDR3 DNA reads TGTGCCAGCAGCCCAGTAGGACTAGCGGGGGGGCCGAGTGTTAATGAGCAGTTCTTC. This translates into CASSPVGLAGGPSVNEQFF.

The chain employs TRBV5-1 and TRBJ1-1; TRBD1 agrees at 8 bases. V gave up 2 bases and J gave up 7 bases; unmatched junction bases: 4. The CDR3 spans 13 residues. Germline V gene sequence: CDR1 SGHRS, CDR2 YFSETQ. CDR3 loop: CASSLGQGGEAFF. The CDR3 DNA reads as TGCGCCAGCAGCTTAGGACAGGGTGGTGAAGCTTTCTTT.

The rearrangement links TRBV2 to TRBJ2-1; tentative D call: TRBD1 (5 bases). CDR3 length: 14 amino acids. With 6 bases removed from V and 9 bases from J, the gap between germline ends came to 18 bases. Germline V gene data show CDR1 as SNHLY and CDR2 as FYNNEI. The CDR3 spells CASRGPGRLSEQFF. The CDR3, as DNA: TGTGCCAGCAGGGGGCCAGGGCGGCTCAGTGAGCAGTTCTTC.

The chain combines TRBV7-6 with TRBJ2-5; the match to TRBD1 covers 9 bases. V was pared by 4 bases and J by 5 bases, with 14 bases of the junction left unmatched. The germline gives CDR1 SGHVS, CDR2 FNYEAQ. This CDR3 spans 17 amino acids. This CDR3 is CASSSYQGQGSRETQYF. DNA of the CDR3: TGTGCCAGCAGCTCATACCAAGGACAGGGGAGCAGGGAGACCCAGTACTTC.

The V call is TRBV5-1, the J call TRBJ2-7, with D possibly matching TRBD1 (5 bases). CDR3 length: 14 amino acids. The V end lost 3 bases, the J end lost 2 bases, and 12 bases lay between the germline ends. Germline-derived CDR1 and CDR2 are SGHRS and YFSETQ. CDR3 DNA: TGCGCCAGCAGCTATGATTCGACAGCCTACGAGCAGTACTTC. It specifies CASSYDSTAYEQYF.

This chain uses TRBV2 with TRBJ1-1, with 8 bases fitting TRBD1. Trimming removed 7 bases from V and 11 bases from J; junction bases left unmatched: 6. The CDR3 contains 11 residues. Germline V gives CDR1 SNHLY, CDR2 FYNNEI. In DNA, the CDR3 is TGTGCCAGCACCTTTGACAGGGGTGCTTTCTTT. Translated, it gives CASTFDRGAFF.

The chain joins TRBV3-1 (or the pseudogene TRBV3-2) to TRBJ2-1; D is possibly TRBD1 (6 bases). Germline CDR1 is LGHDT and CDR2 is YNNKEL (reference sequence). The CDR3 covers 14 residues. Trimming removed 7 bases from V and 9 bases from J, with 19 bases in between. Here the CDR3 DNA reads TGTGCCAGCAAGCCAGGGGTGTTCCAGGGTGAGCAGTTCTTC. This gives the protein CASKPGVFQGEQFF.

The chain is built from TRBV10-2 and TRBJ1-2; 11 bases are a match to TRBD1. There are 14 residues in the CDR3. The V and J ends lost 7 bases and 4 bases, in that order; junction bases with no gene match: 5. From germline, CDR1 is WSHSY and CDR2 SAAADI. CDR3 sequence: CASMGTGGGYGYTF. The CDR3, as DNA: TGCGCCAGCATGGGGACAGGGGGGGGCTATGGCTACACCTTC.

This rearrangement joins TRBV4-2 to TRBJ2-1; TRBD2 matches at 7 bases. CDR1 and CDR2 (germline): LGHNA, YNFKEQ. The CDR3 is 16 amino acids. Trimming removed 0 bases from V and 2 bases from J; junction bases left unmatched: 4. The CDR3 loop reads CASSQDSGRAYNEQFF. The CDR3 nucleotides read TGTGCCAGCAGCCAAGACTCAGGGAGGGCCTACAATGAGCAGTTCTTC.

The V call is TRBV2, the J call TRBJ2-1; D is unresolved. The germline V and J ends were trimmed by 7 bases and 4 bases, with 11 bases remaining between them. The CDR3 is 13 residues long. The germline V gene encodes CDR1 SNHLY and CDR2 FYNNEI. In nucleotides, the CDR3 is TGTGCCAGCACCGGTTCCAGGTACAATGAGCAGTTCTTC. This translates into CASTGSRYNEQFF.

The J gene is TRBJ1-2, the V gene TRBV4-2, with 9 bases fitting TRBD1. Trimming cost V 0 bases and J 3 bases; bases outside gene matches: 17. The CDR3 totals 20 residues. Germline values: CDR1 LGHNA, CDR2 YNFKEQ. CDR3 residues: CASSQDRVQGTGTFYYGYTF. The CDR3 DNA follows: TGTGCCAGCAGCCAAGATAGGGTACAAGGGACAGGGACTTTTTACTATGGCTACACCTTC.

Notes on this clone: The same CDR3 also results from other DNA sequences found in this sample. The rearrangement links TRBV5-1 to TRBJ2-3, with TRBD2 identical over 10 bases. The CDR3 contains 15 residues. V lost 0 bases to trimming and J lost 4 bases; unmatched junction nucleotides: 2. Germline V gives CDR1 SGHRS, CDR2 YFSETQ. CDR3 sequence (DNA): TGCGCCAGCAGCTTGGGGACTAGCGGCTCAGATACGCAGTATTTT. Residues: CASSLGTSGSDTQYF.

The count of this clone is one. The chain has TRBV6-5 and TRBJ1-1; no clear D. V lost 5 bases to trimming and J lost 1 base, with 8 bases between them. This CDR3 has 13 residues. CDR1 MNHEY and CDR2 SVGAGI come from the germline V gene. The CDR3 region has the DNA TGTGCCAGCAGTACTCCACGGAACACTGAAGCTTTCTTT. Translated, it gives CASSTPRNTEAFF.

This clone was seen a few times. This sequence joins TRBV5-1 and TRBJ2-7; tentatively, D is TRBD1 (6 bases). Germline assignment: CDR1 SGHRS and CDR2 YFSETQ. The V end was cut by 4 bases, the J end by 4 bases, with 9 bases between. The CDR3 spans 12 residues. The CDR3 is CASSRDNYEQYF. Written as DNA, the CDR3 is TGCGCCAGCAGCCGGGACAATTACGAGCAGTACTTC.

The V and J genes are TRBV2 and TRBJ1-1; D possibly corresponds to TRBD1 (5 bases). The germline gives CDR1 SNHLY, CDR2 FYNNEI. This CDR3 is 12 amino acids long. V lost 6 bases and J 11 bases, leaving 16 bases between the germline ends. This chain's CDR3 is CASSPGGAGAFF. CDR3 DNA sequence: TGTGCCAGCAGCCCGGGCGGGGCGGGCGCTTTCTTT.

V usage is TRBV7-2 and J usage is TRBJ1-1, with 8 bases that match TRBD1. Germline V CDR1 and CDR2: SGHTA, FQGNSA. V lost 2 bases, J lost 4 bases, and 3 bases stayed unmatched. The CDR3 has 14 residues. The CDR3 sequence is CASSLWTGSTEAFF. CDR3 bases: TGTGCCAGCAGCTTATGGACAGGGAGCACTGAAGCTTTCTTT.

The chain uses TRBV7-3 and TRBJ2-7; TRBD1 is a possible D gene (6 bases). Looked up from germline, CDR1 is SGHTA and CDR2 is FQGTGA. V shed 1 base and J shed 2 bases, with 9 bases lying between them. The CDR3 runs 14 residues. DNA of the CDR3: TGTGCCAGCAGCTTAAAACAGGGCCCCTACGAGCAGTACTTC. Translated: CASSLKQGPYEQYF.

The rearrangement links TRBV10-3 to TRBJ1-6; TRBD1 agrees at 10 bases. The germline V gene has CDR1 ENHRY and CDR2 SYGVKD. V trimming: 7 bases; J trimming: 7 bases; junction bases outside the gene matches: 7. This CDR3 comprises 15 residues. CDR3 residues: CAINGQGGPNSPLHF. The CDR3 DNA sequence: TGTGCCATCAACGGACAGGGGGGACCCAATTCACCCCTCCACTTT.